Below are 10 T cell receptor beta chains sequenced from a single sample in a study of T cells in women clearing cervical HPV infection. Only in-frame clones appear in the TCRdb table, and some are missing; sequencing was by immunoSEQ multiplex PCR. The sample data list some 26,000 clones. The sample comprised blood buffy coat. These receptors all stem from a woman between 18 and 75 years old with a cervical HPV16 infection that either progressed to CIN3+ or cleared (not recorded which).

Of note for this clone: The read terminates 3 residues before the CDR3 end, so the remaining end is supplied by the germline J gene. The rearrangement joins TRBV12-5 to TRBJ2-7, with 10 bases that match TRBD1. V shed 9 bases, J shed 1 base, and the junction held 6 bases outside the gene matches. CDR3 length: 14 residues. Germline V CDR1 and CDR2: LGHNT, FRNRAP. The sequenced CDR3 bases are TGTGCTAGCCACGGGACAGGGGCTTCCTACGAG. It translates to CASHGTGASYE. The full-length CDR3 reads as CASHGTGASYEQYF.

The CDR3 protein is CASSEGKGVNYGYTF. The sequenced CDR3 bases are TGTGCCAGCAGTGAAGGGAAGGGGGTAAACTATGGC. The chain couples TRBV6-1 to TRBJ1-2; D perhaps matches TRBD1 (6 bases). Coverage ceases 3 residues before the CDR3 finishes, and the germline J gene fills in the end. The germline V gene encodes CDR1 MNHNS and CDR2 SASEGT. The ends were cut back, 1 base at V and 2 bases at J, with 11 bases in the middle. The CDR3 has 15 amino acids.

About this clone: The read gets to within 3 residues of the CDR3 end, and the germline J gene fills in the rest. The chain carries TRBV5-4 and TRBJ2-4; the match to TRBD2 covers 11 bases. The CDR3 loop spans 14 amino acids. V was pared by 2 bases and J by 7 bases, with 2 bases of the junction left unmatched. CDR1 is SGHNT, CDR2 YYREEE, per germline (reference sequence). The CDR3 is CASSFSGGENIQYF. Partial CDR3 DNA: TGTGCCAGCAGCTTTAGCGGGGGGGAGAACATT.

Comment on this clone: The CDR3 end is not reached by the read, which stops 3 residues before it; the germline J gene fills it in. The chain recombines TRBV5-1 with TRBJ1-2; perhaps TRBD1 as D (5 bases). Germline CDR1 and CDR2: SGHRS and YFSETQ. The CDR3 contains 18 residues. CDR3 bases read: TGCGCCAGCAGCTCCTATCTCTTGACTAGCGGGGCTGAAGATACC. Its protein product is CASSSYLLTSGAEDT. In full, the CDR3 is CASSSYLLTSGAEDTYTF. The full variable domain, in which reference TRBV5-1 and TRBJ1-2 provide the parts outside the CDR3, is KAGVTQTPRYLIKTRGQQVTLSCSPISGHRSVSWYQQTPGQGLQFLFEYFSETQRNKGNFPGRFSGRQFSNSRSEMNVSTLELGDSALYLCASSSYLLTSGAEDTYTFGSGTRLTVV.

As regards this clone: The read is 3 residues too short to cover the CDR3 end, so that end is filled in from the germline J gene. The chain has TRBV19 and TRBJ2-2, with TRBD1 matching over 11 bases. The junction had 5 bases not matched to a gene; V was cut back by 3 bases and J by 2 bases. Germline CDR1 and CDR2: LNHDA and SQIVND (reference sequence). The CDR3 contains 17 residues. The DNA read from the CDR3 is TGTGCCAGTAGTATTACGGGACAGGGGGTTAACACCGGGGAG. This translates into CASSITGQGVNTGE. The entire CDR3 protein reads CASSITGQGVNTGELFF.

About this clone itself: The read ends 3 residues before the CDR3 terminus; that terminus is restored from the germline J gene. This rearrangement joins TRBV7-9 to TRBJ1-5, with D possibly TRBD1 on 6 matching bases. The CDR3 covers 15 residues. V was trimmed by 6 bases and J by 6 bases, leaving 18 bases between them. In germline, CDR1 is SEHNR, CDR2 FQNEAQ (reference sequence). CDR3 DNA (partial): TGTGCCAGCAGTCCAAGGGGGGGAACTGGTCAGCCC. This gives the protein CASSPRGGTGQP. The whole CDR3 is CASSPRGGTGQPQHF.

Its frequency marks this clone as medium-sized. The CDR3 extends 3 residues past the end of the read, so its final part is completed from the germline J gene. V usage is TRBV7-6 and J usage is TRBJ2-3; D remains ambiguous. CDR1 is SGHVS and CDR2 is FNYEAQ in the germline V gene. This CDR3 contains 15 residues. The V gene lost 2 bases and the J gene lost 0 bases, with 9 bases spanning the gap. The CDR3: CASSLRLVSTDTQYF. CDR3 bases read: TGTGCCAGCAGCTTAAGGCTAGTTAGCACAGATACG.

Turning to this clone: Sequencing ends 3 residues short of the CDR3 end; the germline J gene provides the rest. The chain is built from TRBV6-2 or TRBV6-3 and TRBJ2-7, with TRBD2 matching 8 bases. The CDR3 totals 13 residues. V shed 8 bases and J 3 bases; nucleotides not matched to a gene: 6. From germline, CDR1 is MNHEY and CDR2 SVGEGT. The covered CDR3 bases are TGTGCCAGCGCCGGGGGGGCTATCTACGAG. Amino acid sequence: CASAGGAIYE. The entire CDR3 reads CASAGGAIYEQYF.

Incomplete CDR3 DNA: TGCGCCAGCAGCTTGGGGACAGGGGGCGAG. Its translation is CASSLGTGGE. The whole CDR3 protein is CASSLGTGGEQYF. The V and J genes are TRBV5-1 and TRBJ2-7, with TRBD1 identical over 10 bases. The read terminates 3 residues before the CDR3 end, so the remaining end is supplied by the germline J gene. Germline CDR1 and CDR2: SGHRS and YFSETQ. This CDR3 region has 13 residues. Trimming removed 0 bases from V and 6 bases from J; junction bases left unmatched: 0.

Note on this clone: Read data end 3 residues before the CDR3 end; the end is taken from the germline J gene. V gene TRBV18 combines with J gene TRBJ1-1, with D unclear. V shed 2 bases and J shed 1 base, with 14 bases lying between them. The CDR3 runs 16 residues. Germline V CDR1 and CDR2: KGHSH, LQKENI. The part of the CDR3 DNA that was read is TGTGCCAGCTCACCATACGACAACCCCCCGAACACTGAA. It is translated as CASSPYDNPPNTE. The complete CDR3 reads CASSPYDNPPNTEAFF.